The 28 T cell receptor beta chains below all came from one sample that was sequenced in a study of blood T cell repertoires in COVID-19. Sequenced by immunoSEQ multiplex PCR; TCRdb stores in-frame clones only, minus some. The data hold some 88,000 clones, with less than 90% observed a single time. The sequenced sample consisted of peripheral blood. These receptor sequences come from a man in his sixties with acute or convalescent COVID-19.

This chain uses TRBV3-1 (or the pseudogene TRBV3-2) with TRBJ2-5; unclear D gene. CDR3 length: 15 amino acids. Germline V lookup: CDR1 LGHDT, CDR2 YNNKEL (reference sequence). The V gene lost 0 bases and the J gene lost 4 bases, with 12 bases spanning the gap. Here the CDR3 reads CASSQDLSLLETQYF. CDR3 coding DNA: TGTGCCAGCAGCCAAGATCTGAGTCTGTTAGAGACCCAGTACTTC.

This CDR3 reads CAWSVPRTGTNEKLFF. DNA of the CDR3: TGTGCCTGGAGTGTGCCCAGGACGGGGACTAATGAAAAACTGTTTTTT. V is TRBV30 and J is TRBJ1-4, with D uncertain. The ends were cut back, 0 bases at V and 2 bases at J, with 13 bases in the middle. The CDR3 covers 16 residues. Germline CDR1 reads GTSNPN; CDR2 reads SVGIG (reference sequence).

The V gene is TRBV7-9, the J gene TRBJ1-2, with D possibly TRBD1 on 5 matching bases. Germline V gene sequence: CDR1 SEHNR, CDR2 FQNEAQ (reference sequence). Trimming stripped 1 base from V and 3 bases from J, with 15 bases between. The CDR3 length is 16 residues. The CDR3 sequence is CASSLGLPGNHYGYTF. For the CDR3, the DNA is TGTGCCAGCAGCTTAGGACTGCCAGGGAACCACTATGGCTACACCTTC.

The chain couples TRBV28 to TRBJ1-5, with D perhaps TRBD1 (5 bases). The V and J ends lost 7 bases and 2 bases respectively, with 18 bases between them. CDR1 is MDHEN, CDR2 SYDVKM, per germline. The CDR3 extends over 16 amino acids. DNA for the CDR3: TGTGCCAGCACCCTTCAAGGGGCGTTGGGCAATCAGCCCCAGCATTTT. Translated: CASTLQGALGNQPQHF.

This clone appeared a few times. The genes are TRBV30 and TRBJ1-2, with TRBD1 matching 9 bases. V was pared by 3 bases and J by 6 bases, with 2 bases of the junction left unmatched. This CDR3 contains 12 residues. Germline lookup yields CDR1 GTSNPN and CDR2 SVGIG (reference sequence). CDR3 sequence: CAWSGTGNGYTF. CDR3 bases: TGTGCCTGGAGCGGGACAGGGAATGGCTACACCTTC.

The rearrangement joins TRBV6-4 to TRBJ2-1; 7 nucleotides line up with TRBD2. The V gene end was trimmed by 5 bases and the J gene end by 8 bases; junction bases not matched to a gene: 9. Germline CDR1 and CDR2: MRHNA and SNTAGT. The CDR3 runs to 14 residues. The CDR3 region is CASSQGGRSDEQFF. CDR3 bases: TGTGCCAGCAGTCAGGGCGGGAGAAGCGATGAGCAGTTCTTC.

Only one count was recorded for this clone. The rearrangement joins TRBV5-6 to TRBJ1-1; D is unclear. The CDR3 spans 12 residues. The germline V gene has CDR1 SGHDT and CDR2 YYEEEE. V was pared by 4 bases and J by 5 bases, with 9 bases between. In DNA, the CDR3 is TGTGCCAGCAGCCCCGGCGGGACTGAAGCTTTCTTT. Protein sequence: CASSPGGTEAFF. Drawing the rest from reference TRBV5-6 and TRBJ1-1, the complete variable domain is DAGVTQSPTHLIKTRGQQVTLRCSPKSGHDTVSWYQQALGQGPQFIFQYYEEEERQRGNFPDRFSGHQFPNYSSELNVNALLLGDSALYLCASSPGGTEAFFGQGTRLTVV.

The chain recombines TRBV24-1 with TRBJ2-1; 8 bases line up with TRBD2. The length of the CDR3 is 15 residues. Germline CDR1 and CDR2: KGHDR and SFDVKD. J was trimmed by 9 bases and V by 5 bases; bases with no gene match: 11. The DNA of the CDR3 is TGTGCCACCAGTGGGCAGCGGGGGTGGAAGGTTGAGCAGTTCTTC. Encoded protein: CATSGQRGWKVEQFF.

This clone was counted between two and nine times. The chain has TRBV27 and TRBJ2-1; D gene ambiguous. The V gene's germline CDR1 is MNHEY and CDR2 SMNVEV (reference sequence). The CDR3 has 15 amino acids. V lost 1 base, J lost 4 bases, and 11 bases lay in between. The DNA of the CDR3 is TGTGCCAGCAGTTTATTCGTGAGTCCTTACAATGAGCAGTTCTTC. As protein: CASSLFVSPYNEQFF.

The rearrangement links TRBV4-2 to TRBJ2-3; D may be TRBD1 (6 bases). CDR3 length equals 17 residues. Trimming stripped 0 bases from V and 1 base from J, with 14 bases between. In germline, CDR1 is LGHNA, CDR2 YNFKEQ. In nucleotides, the CDR3 is TGTGCCAGCAGCCAAGATATGGGGGCTCGGGGCACAGATACGCAGTATTTT. This sequence encodes CASSQDMGARGTDTQYF.

V gene TRBV11-2 combines with J gene TRBJ2-1, with TRBD1 matching over 7 bases. The germline gives CDR1 SGHAT, CDR2 FQNNGV. V was clipped by 5 bases and J by 8 bases; unmatched bases: 6. The CDR3 runs 13 residues. This CDR3 is CASSPTGIHEQFF. DNA for the CDR3: TGTGCCAGCAGCCCGACAGGGATACATGAGCAGTTCTTC.

The rearrangement links TRBV6-1 to TRBJ2-5; 8 nucleotides agree with TRBD1. The CDR3 is made up of 18 amino acids. With V trimmed by 0 bases and J by 4 bases, 13 bases remained unmatched. Germline V gives CDR1 MNHNS, CDR2 SASEGT. CDR3 coding DNA: TGTGCCAGCAGTGAAGCACGCCTACAGGGGGGAAATTTAGAGACCCAGTACTTC. Its protein is CASSEARLQGGNLETQYF.

V is TRBV20-1 and J is TRBJ1-2; 7 bases align to TRBD1. J gave up 8 bases and V 3 bases, and 3 bases lay outside the gene matches. CDR1 is DFQATT, CDR2 SNEGSKA, per germline (reference sequence). This CDR3 is built from 11 residues. The DNA of the CDR3 is TGCAGTGCTAGCACAGGGGAAGGCTACACCTTC. Translating it yields CSASTGEGYTF.

This clone showed up just once. The genes are TRBV13 and TRBJ2-2, with 7 positions matching TRBD1. The CDR3 is made up of 14 amino acids. Trimming cost V 3 bases and J 7 bases; bases outside gene matches: 5. CDR1 PRHDT and CDR2 FYEKMQ come from the germline V gene (reference sequence). Here the CDR3 reads CASSFTGVGGELFF. CDR3 bases: TGTGCCAGCAGCTTCACAGGGGTGGGCGGGGAGCTGTTTTTT.

The chain recombines TRBV5-4 with TRBJ2-4, with D unresolved. Germline CDR1 reads SGHNT; CDR2 reads YYREEE (reference sequence). The CDR3 totals 15 residues. V lost 0 bases and J 3 bases, leaving 10 bases between the germline ends. CDR3 nucleotide sequence: TGTGCCAGCAGCTTGGTGGAGCTCGGCAAAAACATTCAGTACTTC. This translates into CASSLVELGKNIQYF. Complete variable domain (other parts from reference TRBV5-4 and TRBJ2-4): ETGVTQSPTHLIKTRGQQVTLRCSSQSGHNTVSWYQQALGQGPQFIFQYYREEENGRGNFPPRFSGLQFPNYSSELNVNALELDDSALYLCASSLVELGKNIQYFGAGTRLSVL.

CDR3 protein: CASSSPYHEQYF. Here the CDR3 DNA reads TGTGCCAGCAGTTCCCCCTATCACGAGCAGTACTTC. This chain links TRBV27 with TRBJ2-7, with D unresolved. Looked up from germline, CDR1 is MNHEY and CDR2 is SMNVEV (reference sequence). V lost 4 bases and J lost 5, with 9 bases in between. There are 12 residues in the CDR3.

The V gene is TRBV28, the J gene TRBJ1-2, with TRBD1 identical over 7 bases. The length of the CDR3 is 15 residues. V lost 7 bases and J lost 7; bases outside the gene matches: 15. Germline CDR1 reads MDHEN; CDR2 reads SYDVKM. Written as DNA, the CDR3 is TGTGCCAGCAATTTCGGGACAGTATCCCCCCGTGGCTACACCTTC. Residues: CASNFGTVSPRGYTF.

This rearrangement joins TRBV2 to TRBJ1-2; D possibly corresponds to TRBD1 (5 bases). The ends were cut back, 8 bases at V and 5 bases at J, with 30 bases in the middle. The germline gives CDR1 SNHLY, CDR2 FYNNEI. CDR3 length: 18 amino acids. The CDR3 is CASAIDQARQGQSYGYTF. CDR3 bases: TGTGCCAGCGCGATTGACCAGGCTCGTCAGGGTCAATCATATGGCTACACCTTC.

In its sample, this clone was seen once. At one end the junction does not follow the germline gene, possibly because of a read error. The V and J genes are TRBV6-5 and TRBJ2-7; 8 positions agree with TRBD1. This CDR3 has 14 residues. CDR1 and CDR2 (germline): MNHEY, SVGAGI. The CDR3 sequence: CASTPSGQGASIPF. In DNA form, the CDR3 reads TGTGCCAGCACCCCGTCGGGTCAGGGGGCAAGCATACCCTTC.

A single count supports this clone. The chain joins TRBV5-1 to TRBJ2-7; 9 bases line up with TRBD1. CDR1 and CDR2 from the germline V gene are SGHRS and YFSETQ. The V gene end was trimmed by 0 bases and the J gene end by 4 bases; junction bases not matched to a gene: 11. The length of the CDR3 is 17 residues. DNA for the CDR3: TGCGCCAGCAGCTTGGTATTAACAGGGGGCTATTTTTACGAGCAGTACTTC. Protein: CASSLVLTGGYFYEQYF.

The rearrangement joins TRBV19 to TRBJ1-2, with 7 bases aligning to TRBD1. This CDR3 has 14 amino acids. V dropped 5 bases and J dropped 2; count of bases not matched to a gene: 5. CDR1 LNHDA and CDR2 SQIVND come from the germline V gene (reference sequence). The CDR3 here is CASSSQQGNYGYTF. The CDR3 region has the DNA TGTGCCAGTAGTTCCCAACAGGGGAACTATGGCTACACCTTC.

This rearrangement joins TRBV5-1 to TRBJ1-6, with D possibly being TRBD1 (5 bases). CDR1 and CDR2 from the germline V gene are SGHRS and YFSETQ. This CDR3 has 17 residues. V dropped 0 bases and J dropped 10 bases, with 20 bases sitting between them. The CDR3 sequence: CASSLGASGGAGSPLHF. Here the CDR3 DNA reads TGCGCCAGCAGCTTGGGGGCTTCGGGAGGGGCTGGATCACCCCTCCACTTT.

V usage is TRBV2 and J usage is TRBJ1-2, with TRBD1 as a possible D gene (5 bases). Trimming shortened V by 3 bases and J by 5 bases, and 10 bases separated the two germline ends. The germline CDR1 and CDR2 sequences are SNHLY and FYNNEI. This CDR3 has 13 amino acids. This chain's CDR3 is CASSDDSLYGYTF. Written as DNA, the CDR3 is TGTGCCAGCAGTGACGACAGCCTATATGGCTACACCTTC. Full variable domain (rest looked up from reference TRBV2 and TRBJ1-2): EPEVTQTPSHQVTQMGQEVILRCVPISNHLYFYWYRQILGQKVEFLVSFYNNEISEKSEIFDDQFSVERPDGSNFTLKIRSTKLEDSAMYFCASSDDSLYGYTFGSGTRLTVV.

This sequence joins TRBV7-8 and TRBJ2-5; perhaps TRBD2 as D (5 bases). V was clipped by 4 bases and J by 5 bases, with 5 bases between them. This CDR3 is 11 amino acids long. Per the germline V gene, CDR1 is SGHVS and CDR2 is FQNEAQ. The CDR3 coding sequence is TGTGCCAGCAGCTCGGGGGAGACCCAGTACTTC. Protein: CASSSGETQYF. Variable domain in full (rest from reference TRBV7-8 and TRBJ2-5): GAGVSQSPRYKVAKRGQDVALRCDPISGHVSLFWYQQALGQGPEFLTYFQNEAQLDKSGLPSDRFFAERPEGSVSTLKIQRTQQEDSAVYLCASSSGETQYFGPGTRLLVL.

The rearrangement joins TRBV18 to TRBJ2-3, with 7 bases identical to TRBD2. The CDR3 runs 16 residues. CDR1 is KGHSH, CDR2 LQKENI, per germline. Losses at the gene ends were 1 base for V and 6 bases for J; bases not matched to a gene: 10. CDR3 in DNA: TGTGCCAGCTCACCACTGCCAGCGGGGAACACGGATACGCAGTATTTT. Encoded protein: CASSPLPAGNTDTQYF. Variable domain in full (rest from reference TRBV18 and TRBJ2-3): NAGVMQNPRHLVRRRGQEARLRCSPMKGHSHVYWYRQLPEEGLKFMVYLQKENIIDESGMPKERFSAEFPKEGPSILRIQQVVRGDSAAYFCASSPLPAGNTDTQYFGPGTRLTVL.

The chain uses TRBV30 and TRBJ2-3, with TRBD2 matching over 8 bases. This CDR3 is 15 amino acids long. Trimming took 1 base from V and 2 from J; bases not matched to a gene: 5. Germline V lookup: CDR1 GTSNPN, CDR2 SVGIG (reference sequence). The CDR3 bases are TGTGCCTGGAGTGGTCTAGCGGGTTCCACAGATACGCAGTATTTT. This translates into CAWSGLAGSTDTQYF.

This clone appeared once. The rearrangement joins TRBV18 to TRBJ1-6; possibly TRBD1 for D (5 bases). Per the germline V gene, CDR1 is KGHSH and CDR2 is LQKENI. The CDR3 has 13 amino acids. The ends were cut back, 2 bases at V and 8 bases at J, with 7 bases in the middle. This CDR3 reads CASSPTGDSPLHF. In nucleotides, the CDR3 is TGTGCCAGCTCACCAACGGGGGATTCACCCCTCCACTTT.

The chain couples TRBV5-1 to TRBJ1-3; no clear D gene. Trimming removed 4 bases at V and 7 bases at J, with 12 bases between. Germline V CDR1 and CDR2: SGHRS, YFSETQ. CDR3 length: 13 amino acids. The CDR3 coding sequence is TGCGCCAGCAGCCACCCATACGGGAACACCATATATTTT. It translates to CASSHPYGNTIYF. The variable domain in full, with the rest retrieved from reference TRBV5-1 and TRBJ1-3, is KAGVTQTPRYLIKTRGQQVTLSCSPISGHRSVSWYQQTPGQGLQFLFEYFSETQRNKGNFPGRFSGRQFSNSRSEMNVSTLELGDSALYLCASSHPYGNTIYFGEGSWLTVV.